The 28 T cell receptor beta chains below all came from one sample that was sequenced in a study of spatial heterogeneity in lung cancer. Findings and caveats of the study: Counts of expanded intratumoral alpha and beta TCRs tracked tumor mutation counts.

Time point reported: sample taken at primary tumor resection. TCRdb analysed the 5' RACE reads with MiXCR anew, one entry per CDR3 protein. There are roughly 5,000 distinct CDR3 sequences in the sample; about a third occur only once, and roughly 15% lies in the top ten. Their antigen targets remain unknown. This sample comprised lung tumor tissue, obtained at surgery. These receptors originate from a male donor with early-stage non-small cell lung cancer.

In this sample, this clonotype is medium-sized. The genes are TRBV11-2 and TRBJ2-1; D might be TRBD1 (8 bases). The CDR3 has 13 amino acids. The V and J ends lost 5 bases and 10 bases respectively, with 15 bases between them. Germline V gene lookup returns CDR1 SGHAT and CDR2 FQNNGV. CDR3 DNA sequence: TGTGCCAGCAGCGCCGGACAGGGAGGGGAGCAGTTCTTC. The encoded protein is CASSAGQGGEQFF. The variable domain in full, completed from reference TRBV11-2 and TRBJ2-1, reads EAGVAQSPRYKIIEKRQSVAFWCNPISGHATLYWYQQILGQGPKLLIQFQNNGVVDDSQLPKDRFSAERLKGVDSTLKIQPAKLEDSAVYLCASSAGQGGEQFFGPGTRLTVL.

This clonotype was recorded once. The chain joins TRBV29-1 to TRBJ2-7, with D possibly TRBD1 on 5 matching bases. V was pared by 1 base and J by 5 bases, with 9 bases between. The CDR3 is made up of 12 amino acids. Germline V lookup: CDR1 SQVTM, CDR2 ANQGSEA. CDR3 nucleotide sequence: TGCAGCGTTGAAGGGTCAGGGAACGAGCAGTACTTC. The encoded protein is CSVEGSGNEQYF.

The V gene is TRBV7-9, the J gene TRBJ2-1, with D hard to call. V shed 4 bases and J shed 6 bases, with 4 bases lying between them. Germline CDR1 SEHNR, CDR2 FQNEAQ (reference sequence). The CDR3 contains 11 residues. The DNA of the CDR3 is TGTGCCAGCAGCTCTTTCAATGAGCAGTTCTTC. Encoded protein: CASSSFNEQFF.

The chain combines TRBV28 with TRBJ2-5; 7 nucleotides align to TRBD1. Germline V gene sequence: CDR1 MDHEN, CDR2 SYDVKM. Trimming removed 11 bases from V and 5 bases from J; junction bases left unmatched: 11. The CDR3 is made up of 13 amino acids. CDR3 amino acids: CAGQDRPGETQYF. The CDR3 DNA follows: TGTGCCGGACAGGACAGGCCGGGTGAGACCCAGTACTTC.

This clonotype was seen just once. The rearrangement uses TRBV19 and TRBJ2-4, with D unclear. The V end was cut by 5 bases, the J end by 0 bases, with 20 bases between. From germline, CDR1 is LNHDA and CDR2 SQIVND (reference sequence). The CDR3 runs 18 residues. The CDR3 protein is CASSLGPPRSLAKNIQYF. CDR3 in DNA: TGTGCCAGTAGTCTAGGGCCTCCGAGGTCCCTAGCCAAAAACATTCAGTACTTC.

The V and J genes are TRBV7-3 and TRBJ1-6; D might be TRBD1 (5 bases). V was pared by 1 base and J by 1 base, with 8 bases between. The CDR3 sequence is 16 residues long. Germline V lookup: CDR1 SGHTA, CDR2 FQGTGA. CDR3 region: CASSLSGASYNSPLHF. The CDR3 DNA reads TGTGCCAGCAGCTTAAGTGGGGCGTCCTATAATTCACCCCTCCACTTT. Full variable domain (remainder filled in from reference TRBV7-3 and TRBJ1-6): GAGVSQTPSNKVTEKGKYVELRCDPISGHTALYWYRQSLGQGPEFLIYFQGTGAADDSGLPNDRFFAVRPEGSVSTLKIQRTERGDSAVYLCASSLSGASYNSPLHFGNGTRLTVT.

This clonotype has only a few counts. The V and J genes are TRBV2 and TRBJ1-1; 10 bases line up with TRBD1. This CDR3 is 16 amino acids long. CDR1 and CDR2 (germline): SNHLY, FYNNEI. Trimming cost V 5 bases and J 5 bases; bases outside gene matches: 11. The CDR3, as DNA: TGTGCCAGCAGTCGGAGACAGGGGGCTACGGGGACTGAAGCTTTCTTT. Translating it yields CASSRRQGATGTEAFF.

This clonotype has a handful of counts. The CDR3 sequence is CASRFGTLEEKLFF. As DNA, the CDR3 is TGCGCCAGCCGATTCGGGACCTTGGAAGAAAAACTGTTTTTT. This chain uses TRBV10-2 with TRBJ1-4, with a possible D match to TRBD1 (5 bases). The germline V gene has CDR1 WSHSY and CDR2 SAAADI. V was trimmed by 8 bases and J by 8 bases, leaving 18 bases between them. CDR3 length: 14 amino acids.

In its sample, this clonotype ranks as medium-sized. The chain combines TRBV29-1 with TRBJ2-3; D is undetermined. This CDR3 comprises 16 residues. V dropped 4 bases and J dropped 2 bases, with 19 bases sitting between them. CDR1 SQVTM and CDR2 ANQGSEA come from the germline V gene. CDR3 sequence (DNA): TGCAGCGTTGTGTGGGTCTATGGGTCTACCACAGATACGCAGTATTTT. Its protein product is CSVVWVYGSTTDTQYF.

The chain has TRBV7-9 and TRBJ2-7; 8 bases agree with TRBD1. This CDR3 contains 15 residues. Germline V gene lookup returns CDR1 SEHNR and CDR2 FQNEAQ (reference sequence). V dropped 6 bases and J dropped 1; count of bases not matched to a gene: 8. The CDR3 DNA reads TGTGCCAGCAGTCCAGACAGGGACAGGTCCTACGAGCAGTACTTC. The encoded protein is CASSPDRDRSYEQYF.

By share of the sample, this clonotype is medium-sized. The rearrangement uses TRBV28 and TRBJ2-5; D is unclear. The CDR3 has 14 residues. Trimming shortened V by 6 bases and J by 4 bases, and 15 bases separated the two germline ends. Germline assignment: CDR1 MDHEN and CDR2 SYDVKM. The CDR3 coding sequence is TGTGCCAGCAGAAACGCCCAGTCCCCAGAGACCCAGTACTTC. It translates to CASRNAQSPETQYF.

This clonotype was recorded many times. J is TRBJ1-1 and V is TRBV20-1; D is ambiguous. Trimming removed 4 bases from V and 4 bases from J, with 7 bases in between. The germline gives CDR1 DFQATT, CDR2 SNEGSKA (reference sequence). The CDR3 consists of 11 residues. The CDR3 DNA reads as TGCAGTGCTACGAGATCCACTGAAGCTTTCTTT. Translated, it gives CSATRSTEAFF.

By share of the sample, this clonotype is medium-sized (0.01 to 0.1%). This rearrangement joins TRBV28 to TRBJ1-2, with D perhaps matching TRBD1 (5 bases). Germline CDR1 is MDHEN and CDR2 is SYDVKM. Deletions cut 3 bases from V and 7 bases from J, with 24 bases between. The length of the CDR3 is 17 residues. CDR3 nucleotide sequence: TGTGCCAGCAGTTTCCGGACCGGGACCGGAGGCCGGGGTGGCTACACCTTC. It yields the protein CASSFRTGTGGRGGYTF.

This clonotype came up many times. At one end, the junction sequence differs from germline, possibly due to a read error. CDR3 bases: TGTGTCAGCTCACCACCTAGCACAGATACGCAGTATTTT. This gives the protein CVSSPPSTDTQYF. The V and J genes are TRBV18 and TRBJ2-3; unclear D gene. Germline-derived CDR1 and CDR2 are KGHSH and LQKENI. The CDR3 covers 13 residues.

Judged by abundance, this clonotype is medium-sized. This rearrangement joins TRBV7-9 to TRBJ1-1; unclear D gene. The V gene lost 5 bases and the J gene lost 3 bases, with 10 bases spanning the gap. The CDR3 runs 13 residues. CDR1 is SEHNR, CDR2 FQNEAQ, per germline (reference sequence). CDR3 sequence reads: CASSPFLDTEAFF. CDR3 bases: TGTGCCAGCAGCCCTTTCCTGGACACTGAAGCTTTCTTT.

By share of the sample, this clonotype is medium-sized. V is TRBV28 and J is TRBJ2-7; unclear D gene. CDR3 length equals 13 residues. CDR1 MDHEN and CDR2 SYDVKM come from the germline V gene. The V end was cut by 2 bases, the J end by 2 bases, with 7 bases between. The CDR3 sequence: CASSLPATYEQYF. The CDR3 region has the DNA TGTGCCAGCAGTTTACCAGCTACCTACGAGCAGTACTTC.

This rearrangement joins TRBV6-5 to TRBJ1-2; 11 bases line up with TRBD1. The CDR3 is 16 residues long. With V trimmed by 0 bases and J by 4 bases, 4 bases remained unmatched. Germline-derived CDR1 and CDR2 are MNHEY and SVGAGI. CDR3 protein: CASSYSRTGGGYGYTF. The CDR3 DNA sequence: TGTGCCAGCAGTTACTCGAGGACAGGGGGCGGCTATGGCTACACCTTC.

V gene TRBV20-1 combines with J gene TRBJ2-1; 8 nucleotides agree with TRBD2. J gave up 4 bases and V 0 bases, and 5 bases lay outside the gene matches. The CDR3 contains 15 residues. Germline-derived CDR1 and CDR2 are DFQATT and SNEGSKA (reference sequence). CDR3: CSARDRSGRYNEQFF. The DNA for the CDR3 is TGCAGTGCTAGAGATCGAAGCGGGAGATACAATGAGCAGTTCTTC.

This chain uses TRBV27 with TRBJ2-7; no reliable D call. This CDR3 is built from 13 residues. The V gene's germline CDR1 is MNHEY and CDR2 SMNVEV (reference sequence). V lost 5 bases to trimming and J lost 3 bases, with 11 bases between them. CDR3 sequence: CASSPAAYYEQYF. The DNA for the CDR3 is TGTGCCAGCAGTCCGGCTGCTTACTACGAGCAGTACTTC.

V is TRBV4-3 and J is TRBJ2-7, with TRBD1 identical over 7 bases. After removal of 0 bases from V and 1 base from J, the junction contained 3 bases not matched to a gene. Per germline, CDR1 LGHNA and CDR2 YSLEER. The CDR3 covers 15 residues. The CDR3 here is CASSQDRTGSYEQYF. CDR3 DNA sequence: TGCGCCAGCAGCCAAGACCGGACAGGATCCTACGAGCAGTACTTC.

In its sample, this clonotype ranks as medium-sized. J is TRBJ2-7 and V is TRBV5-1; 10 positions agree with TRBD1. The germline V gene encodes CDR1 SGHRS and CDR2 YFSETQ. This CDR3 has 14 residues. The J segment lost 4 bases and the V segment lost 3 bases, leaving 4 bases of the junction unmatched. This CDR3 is CASSWDRGYYEQYF. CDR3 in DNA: TGCGCCAGCAGCTGGGACAGGGGCTATTACGAGCAGTACTTC.

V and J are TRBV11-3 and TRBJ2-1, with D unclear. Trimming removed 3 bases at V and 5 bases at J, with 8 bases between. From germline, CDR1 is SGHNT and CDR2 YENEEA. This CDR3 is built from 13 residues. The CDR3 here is CASSFKGNNEQFF. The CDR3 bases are TGTGCCAGCAGCTTTAAGGGAAACAATGAGCAGTTCTTC.

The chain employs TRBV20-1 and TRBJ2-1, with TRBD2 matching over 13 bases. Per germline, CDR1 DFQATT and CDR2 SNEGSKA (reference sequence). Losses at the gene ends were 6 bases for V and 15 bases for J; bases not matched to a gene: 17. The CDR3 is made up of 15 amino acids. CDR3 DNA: TGCAGTGCCCGCTCCGGGACTAGCGGGAAGGGGGGACGGTTCTTC. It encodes CSARSGTSGKGGRFF.

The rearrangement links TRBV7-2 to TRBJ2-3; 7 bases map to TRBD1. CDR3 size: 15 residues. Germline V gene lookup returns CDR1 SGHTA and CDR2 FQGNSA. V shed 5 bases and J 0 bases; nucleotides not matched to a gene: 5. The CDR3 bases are TGTGCCAGCAGCCTGGACAGGACTAGCACAGATACGCAGTATTTT. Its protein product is CASSLDRTSTDTQYF.

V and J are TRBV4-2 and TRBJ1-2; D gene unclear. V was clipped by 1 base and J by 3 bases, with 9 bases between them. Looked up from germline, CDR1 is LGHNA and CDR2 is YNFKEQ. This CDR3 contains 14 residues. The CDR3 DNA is TGTGCCAGCAGCCAAGCGGGGAAGGACTATGGCTACACCTTC. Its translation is CASSQAGKDYGYTF.

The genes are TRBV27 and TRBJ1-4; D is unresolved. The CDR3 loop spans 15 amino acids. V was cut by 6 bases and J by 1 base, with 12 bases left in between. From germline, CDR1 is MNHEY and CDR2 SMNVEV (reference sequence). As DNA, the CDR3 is TGTGCCAGCAGCCGATCGACCGGAACTAATGAAAAACTGTTTTTT. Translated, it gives CASSRSTGTNEKLFF.

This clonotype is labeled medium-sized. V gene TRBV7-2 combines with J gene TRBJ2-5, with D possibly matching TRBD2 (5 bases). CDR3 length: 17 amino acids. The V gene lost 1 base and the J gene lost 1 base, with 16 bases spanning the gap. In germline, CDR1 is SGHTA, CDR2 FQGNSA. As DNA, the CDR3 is TGTGCCAGCAGCTTAGGGGCGGGTGGATCGGGCCAAGAGACCCAGTACTTC. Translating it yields CASSLGAGGSGQETQYF.

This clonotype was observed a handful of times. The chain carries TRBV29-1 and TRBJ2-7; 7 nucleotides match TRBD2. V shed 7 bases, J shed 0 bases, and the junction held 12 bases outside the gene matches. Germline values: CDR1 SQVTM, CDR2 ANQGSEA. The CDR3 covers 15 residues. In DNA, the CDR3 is TGCAGCGCCCGAAGCGGGGTTTCTCTCTCCTACGAGCAGTACTTC. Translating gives CSARSGVSLSYEQYF.